The clone carrying this T cell receptor beta chain was recorded many times. Germline trimming cut 5 bases from V and 4 bases from J; bases unmatched to any gene: 5. CDR3 length equals 13 residues. The germline V gene encodes CDR1 SEHNR and CDR2 FQNEAQ (reference sequence). TCRdb ran MiXCR on the PCR reads and lists one entry per CDR3 protein. The sample contains around 470,000 distinct CDR3 sequences, about a fifth of which appear only once. This specimen belongs to a study of molecular identifiers for immune sequencing clone quantification. Study-wide background: Replicates involved a five-way split of RNA from around 20,000 or 99,000 naive CD8 cells, with sequencing of four.

The naive CD8 libraries originated from between roughly 20,000 and 1,000,000 sorted cells and drew on 10%, 30% or 50% RNA. When naive CD8 T cells were sorted, they were gated as CD8+CD4-CCR7+CD45RA+. The receptor was derived from a human donor in good health. Some libraries in this study had Jurkat cell RNA spiked in. Sequenced sample: naive CD8+ T cells from blood, with Jurkat cell RNA spiked in. The sample's subset: FACS-sorted CD8+CD4-CCR7+CD45RA+ naive T cells. The chain employs TRBV7-9 and TRBJ2-7; 7 bases match TRBD1. CDR3 bases: TGTGCCAGCAGCGGCGGCAGGGGGTACGAGCAGTACTTC. Its protein is CASSGGRGYEQYF.